The 9 T cell receptor beta chains below come from one sample, sequenced in a study of CD8+CD57+ T cells in acquired aplastic anemia. Profiles of TCR beta VDJ and CDR3 were generated from a genomic DNA template. TCRdb re-called the reads with MiXCR, one entry per CDR3 protein. The table has 250,000 to 300,000 distinct CDR3 sequences, about 56% seen once; the top ten hold roughly 8%. Sequencing input: sorted CD4+, CD8+, or CD8+CD57+ T cells (not recorded which) from PBMCs. The receptors come from a human donor with severe aplastic anemia or a healthy control (not recorded which).

This clonotype has just a few counts. The J gene is TRBJ1-4, the V gene TRBV7-2; 7 bases are shared with TRBD1. The germline gives CDR1 SGHTA, CDR2 FQGNSA. V lost 6 bases and J lost 7; bases outside the gene matches: 5. The length of the CDR3 is 13 residues. The CDR3: CASRGQKGEKLFF. CDR3 coding DNA: TGTGCCAGCAGGGGACAGAAGGGTGAAAAACTGTTTTTT.

The genes are TRBV7-2 and TRBJ1-4, with TRBD1 matching over 7 bases. Germline loops: CDR1 SGHTA, CDR2 FQGNSA. The V gene end was trimmed by 6 bases and the J gene end by 7 bases; junction bases not matched to a gene: 8. The CDR3 totals 14 residues. This CDR3 is CASRDRTGLEKLFF. The CDR3 DNA reads TGTGCCAGCAGGGATAGGACAGGCCTTGAAAAACTGTTTTTT.

The chain combines TRBV10-3 with TRBJ2-3, with D hard to call. V was pared by 4 bases and J by 3 bases, with 14 bases between. Per the germline V gene, CDR1 is ENHRY and CDR2 is SYGVKD. The CDR3 spans 15 residues. The DNA of the CDR3 is TGTGCCATCAGTGGAATAGCAGGTGGGACAGATACGCAGTATTTT. Translating gives CAISGIAGGTDTQYF.

The V call is TRBV29-1, the J call TRBJ1-2, with D uncertain. The germline V and J ends were trimmed by 1 base and 7 bases, with 4 bases remaining between them. Germline CDR1 and CDR2: SQVTM and ANQGSEA. CDR3 size: 10 residues. The CDR3 spells CSVEGSGYTF. The CDR3 bases are TGCAGCGTTGAAGGTTCTGGCTACACCTTC.

Turning to this clonotype: At one end, the junction sequence differs from germline, possibly due to a read error. The rearrangement joins TRBV10-1 to TRBJ2-2; 13 bases align to TRBD2. In germline, CDR1 is WNHNN, CDR2 SYGVQD (reference sequence). CDR3 size: 17 residues. The CDR3 is CASSQSLAGGQTGELFF. CDR3 nucleotides: TGTGCCAGCAGCCAATCACTAGCGGGGGGGCAGACCGGGGAGCTGTTTTTT.

The chain employs TRBV20-1 and TRBJ2-7, with 9 bases matching TRBD2. CDR3 size: 12 residues. Germline assignment: CDR1 DFQATT and CDR2 SNEGSKA (reference sequence). The V gene end was trimmed by 3 bases and the J gene end by 5 bases; junction bases not matched to a gene: 2. The CDR3 DNA is TGCAGTGCTAGGCGGGAGGGGCACGAGCAGTACTTC. Its protein product is CSARREGHEQYF.

There are many counts of this clonotype. J is TRBJ2-2 and V is TRBV7-2; either TRBD1 or TRBD2 may supply D (6 bases each). CDR3 length: 17 residues. Germline CDR1 reads SGHTA; CDR2 reads FQGNSA. V was trimmed by 5 bases and J by 5 bases, leaving 21 bases between them. DNA for the CDR3: TGTGCCAGCAGCCCAGAGAGGGGGGTTTGGGAAACCGGGGAGCTGTTTTTT. Translating it yields CASSPERGVWETGELFF.

This clonotype was seen only a few times. The chain carries TRBV7-2 and TRBJ2-7; 14 positions agree with TRBD2. The CDR3 totals 18 residues. V lost 1 base, J lost 6 bases, and 11 bases stayed unmatched. The germline V gene has CDR1 SGHTA and CDR2 FQGNSA. CDR3 nucleotide sequence: TGTGCCAGCAGCTTAGGTCGTCGACTAGCGGGGGGGCCCGGCGAGCAGTACTTC. Encoded protein: CASSLGRRLAGGPGEQYF. The variable domain in full, completed from reference TRBV7-2 and TRBJ2-7, reads GAGVSQSPSNKVTEKGKDVELRCDPISGHTALYWYRQSLGQGLEFLIYFQGNSAPDKSGLPSDRFSAERTGGSVSTLTIQRTQQEDSAVYLCASSLGRRLAGGPGEQYFGPGTRLTVT.

The CDR3 is CASSSAALAGGPSDTQYF. CDR3 nucleotide sequence: TGTGCCAGCAGCTCGGCCGCTCTAGCGGGAGGGCCGTCAGATACGCAGTATTTT. This rearrangement joins TRBV7-9 to TRBJ2-3, with 12 nucleotides matching TRBD2. J gave up 4 bases and V 4 bases, and 12 bases lay outside the gene matches. Germline-derived CDR1 and CDR2 are SEHNR and FQNEAQ (reference sequence). The CDR3 extends over 18 amino acids. The full variable domain, its missing parts supplied by reference TRBV7-9 and TRBJ2-3, is DTGVSQNPRHKITKRGQNVTFRCDPISEHNRLYWYRQTLGQGPEFLTYFQNEAQLEKSRLLSDRFSAERPKGSFSTLEIQRTEQGDSAMYLCASSSAALAGGPSDTQYFGPGTRLTVL.